This entry is about one T cell receptor beta chain. Antigen specificity is unknown. The data stem from a study of T cells in Graves' hyperthyroidism and ophthalmopathy. Notes on the study in general: Peripheral blood also featured most of the thyroid clonotypes expanded above 0.001.

Amplified TCR beta CDR3 regions derived from RNA transcripts. A set of HTBI primers served as the primers for a first-round RT-PCR of the TCR CDR3. TCRdb reprocessed the multiplex PCR reads with MiXCR, giving one entry per CDR3 protein. The sample has hundreds of thousands of distinct CDR3 sequences, about 15% seen once; the top ten hold 17%. Fresh peripheral blood, approximately 10 ml, yielded the PBMCs. Between the trimmed V and J ends, which lost 8 bases and 3 bases, there was a span of 19 bases. The CDR3 covers 14 residues. Per germline, CDR1 DFQATT and CDR2 SNEGSKA (reference sequence). The chain links TRBV20-1 to TRBJ2-5, with a tentative D call TRBD2 (7 bases). This TCR was sampled from a woman younger than 30 with Graves' ophthalmopathy. Source material: blood. CDR3: CSTLGAGAEETQYF. The CDR3 DNA reads TGCAGTACCCTGGGGGCGGGAGCGGAAGAGACCCAGTACTTC.